These T cell receptor beta chains were read from a single sample in a study of cytomegalovirus exposure and HLA in healthy donors. Assay: immunoSEQ multiplex PCR; the TCRdb copy retains only in-frame clones and omits some. The table includes over 120,000 clones, around 82% detected once. The specimen sequenced was PBMCs. The receptors were gathered from a man aged 45-65 years in good health and CMV-seronegative. Each CDR3 is given with its conserved first and last residue. The D gene is left open where the match is weak. Expanded clones get a size class; other rows say once, few or many, or leave the size out.

v_call: TRBV5-1
j_call: TRBJ1-6
clone_size: NA
d_call: NA
cdr3_aa: CASSLEPGLGSPLHF
cdr3_nt: TGCGCCAGCAGCTTGGAGCCAGGGTTGGGTTCACCCCTCCACTTT

v_call: TRBV28
j_call: TRBJ2-1
clone_size: NA
d_call: TRBD2
cdr3_aa: CASIVAGSNEQFF
cdr3_nt: TGTGCCAGCATAGTAGCGGGGTCCAATGAGCAGTTCTTC

v_call: TRBV9
j_call: TRBJ2-1
clone_size: NA
d_call: NA
cdr3_aa: CASSVEHSGANEQFF
cdr3_nt: TGTGCCAGCAGCGTAGAACACAGCGGAGCCAATGAGCAGTTCTTC

v_call: TRBV9
j_call: TRBJ1-4
clone_size: NA
d_call: NA
cdr3_aa: CASSVDEGVHEKLFF
cdr3_nt: TGTGCCAGCAGCGTAGATGAGGGGGTTCATGAAAAACTGTTTTTT

v_call: TRBV7-9
j_call: TRBJ2-7
clone_size: NA
d_call: NA
cdr3_aa: CASSLDGGARRGEQYF
cdr3_nt: TGTGCCAGCAGCCTCGACGGTGGGGCTAGGAGGGGCGAGCAGTACTTC

v_call: TRBV9
j_call: TRBJ2-2
clone_size: NA
d_call: TRBD1
cdr3_aa: CASSVEGQGDTGELFF
cdr3_nt: TGTGCCAGCAGCGTAGAGGGACAGGGAGACACCGGGGAGCTGTTTTTT

v_call: TRBV6-1
j_call: TRBJ1-2
clone_size: once
d_call: TRBD1
cdr3_aa: CASSEGTGKGGYTF
cdr3_nt: TGTGCCAGCAGTGAAGGGACAGGAAAGGGCGGCTACACCTTC

v_call: TRBV7-3
j_call: TRBJ1-2
clone_size: NA
d_call: TRBD1
cdr3_aa: CASSLTGTGEASGGYTF
cdr3_nt: TGTGCCAGCAGCTTAACGGGGACAGGGGAAGCTTCGGGCGGCTACACCTTC

v_call: TRBV2
j_call: TRBJ1-6
clone_size: few
d_call: TRBD1
cdr3_aa: CASGDRGNSPLHF
cdr3_nt: TGTGCCAGCGGGGACAGGGGTAATTCACCCCTCCACTTT

v_call: TRBV5-1
j_call: TRBJ1-6
clone_size: NA
d_call: NA
cdr3_aa: CASSLPGVNSPLHF
cdr3_nt: TGCGCCAGCAGCTTACCGGGAGTCAATTCACCCCTCCACTTT

v_call: TRBV7-9
j_call: TRBJ1-1
clone_size: NA
d_call: NA
cdr3_aa: CASSLGAPGVNTEAFF
cdr3_nt: TGTGCCAGCAGCTTAGGTGCTCCCGGGGTGAACACTGAAGCTTTCTTT

v_call: TRBV27
j_call: TRBJ2-2
clone_size: NA
d_call: TRBD1
cdr3_aa: CASSPGQGNTGELFF
cdr3_nt: TGTGCCAGCAGTCCGGGACAGGGAAACACCGGGGAGCTGTTTTTT

v_call: TRBV29-1
j_call: TRBJ1-2
clone_size: NA
d_call: NA
cdr3_aa: CSAQTAGAGYGYTF
cdr3_nt: TGCAGCGCTCAAACGGCGGGTGCTGGTTATGGCTACACCTTC

v_call: TRBV19
j_call: TRBJ2-7
clone_size: NA
d_call: TRBD1
cdr3_aa: CASSLGGTGGNEQYF
cdr3_nt: TGTGCCAGTAGTCTCGGGGGGACAGGGGGCAACGAGCAGTACTTC

v_call: TRBV28
j_call: TRBJ1-1
clone_size: NA
d_call: TRBD1
cdr3_aa: CASSPPDRTEAFF
cdr3_nt: TGTGCCAGCAGTCCTCCGGACAGGACTGAAGCTTTCTTT

v_call: TRBV27
j_call: TRBJ1-5
clone_size: NA
d_call: NA
cdr3_aa: CASSLPGQPQHF
cdr3_nt: TGTGCCAGCAGTTTGCCCGGTCAGCCCCAGCATTTT

v_call: TRBV7-2
j_call: TRBJ1-1
clone_size: once
d_call: NA
cdr3_aa: CASSLVPYMNTEAFF
cdr3_nt: TGTGCCAGCAGCTTAGTTCCTTATATGAACACTGAAGCTTTCTTT

v_call: TRBV5-1
j_call: TRBJ2-1
clone_size: NA
d_call: TRBD1
cdr3_aa: CASSPLQGSYNEQFF
cdr3_nt: TGCGCCAGCAGCCCGCTACAGGGGTCCTACAATGAGCAGTTCTTC

v_call: TRBV7-2
j_call: TRBJ1-2
clone_size: NA
d_call: TRBD1
cdr3_aa: CASSPQLPPGGVGYTF
cdr3_nt: TGTGCCAGCAGCCCGCAACTACCCCCAGGGGGCGTGGGCTACACCTTC

v_call: TRBV27
j_call: TRBJ2-1
clone_size: NA
d_call: NA
cdr3_aa: CASSSEVIDSEQFF
cdr3_nt: TGTGCCAGCAGTTCCGAGGTAATCGACAGTGAGCAGTTCTTC

v_call: TRBV5-1
j_call: TRBJ1-2
clone_size: few
d_call: NA
cdr3_aa: CASSLDGYGYTF
cdr3_nt: TGCGCCAGCAGCTTGGACGGCTATGGCTACACCTTC

v_call: TRBV6-5
j_call: TRBJ1-5
clone_size: NA
d_call: NA
cdr3_aa: CASSVLGAHNQPQHF
cdr3_nt: TGTGCCAGCAGCGTTTTAGGGGCCCACAATCAGCCCCAGCATTTT

v_call: TRBV7-2
j_call: TRBJ2-7
clone_size: NA
d_call: NA
cdr3_aa: CASSARTSSYEQYF
cdr3_nt: TGTGCCAGCAGCGCCCGGACATCGTCCTACGAGCAGTACTTC

v_call: TRBV9
j_call: TRBJ1-2
clone_size: NA
d_call: TRBD1
cdr3_aa: CASSPHRGLYGYTF
cdr3_nt: TGTGCCAGCAGCCCACACAGGGGGCTCTATGGCTACACCTTC

v_call: TRBV7-9
j_call: TRBJ1-5
clone_size: NA
d_call: TRBD1
cdr3_aa: CASSQQGASNQPQHF
cdr3_nt: TGTGCCAGCAGCCAACAGGGGGCCAGCAATCAGCCCCAGCATTTT

v_call: TRBV5-1
j_call: TRBJ2-2
clone_size: NA
d_call: NA
cdr3_aa: CASSHGDNTGELFF
cdr3_nt: TGCGCCAGCAGCCACGGTGATAACACCGGGGAGCTGTTTTTT

v_call: TRBV9
j_call: TRBJ2-7
clone_size: NA
d_call: NA
cdr3_aa: CASSVDAGWKQYF
cdr3_nt: TGTGCCAGCAGCGTAGACGCAGGGTGGAAGCAGTACTTC

v_call: TRBV25-1
j_call: TRBJ1-1
clone_size: NA
d_call: NA
cdr3_aa: CASSLSVGGPSMNTEAFF
cdr3_nt: TGTGCCAGCAGTTTATCTGTAGGGGGTCCTTCTATGAACACTGAAGCTTTCTTT

v_call: TRBV7-9
j_call: TRBJ1-4
clone_size: NA
d_call: NA
cdr3_aa: CASSPAGVPNEKLFF
cdr3_nt: TGTGCCAGCAGCCCTGCGGGGGTCCCTAATGAAAAACTGTTTTTT

v_call: TRBV5-4
j_call: TRBJ1-3
clone_size: NA
d_call: NA
cdr3_aa: CASSLQASNTIYF
cdr3_nt: TGTGCCAGCAGCTTGCAGGCTTCAAACACCATATATTTT

v_call: TRBV7-7
j_call: TRBJ2-1
clone_size: NA
d_call: TRBD2
cdr3_aa: CASSLASGAAGVEGEQFF
cdr3_nt: TGTGCTAGCAGCTTAGCGAGTGGTGCAGCGGGAGTAGAGGGTGAGCAGTTCTTC

v_call: TRBV7-8
j_call: TRBJ1-4
clone_size: NA
d_call: NA
cdr3_aa: CASSRTFNEKLFF
cdr3_nt: TGTGCCAGCAGCCGGACATTTAATGAAAAACTGTTTTTT

v_call: TRBV27
j_call: TRBJ2-5
clone_size: NA
d_call: TRBD2
cdr3_aa: CASSRRELETQYF
cdr3_nt: TGTGCCAGCAGCAGGCGGGAGTTGGAGACCCAGTACTTC

v_call: TRBV2
j_call: TRBJ1-6
clone_size: NA
d_call: NA
cdr3_aa: CASSEGRRELSPLHF
cdr3_nt: TGTGCCAGCAGTGAAGGGCGCAGGGAATTGTCACCCCTCCACTTT

v_call: TRBV6-1
j_call: TRBJ2-7
clone_size: once
d_call: NA
cdr3_aa: CASTSPYEQYF
cdr3_nt: TGTGCCAGCACTTCTCCCTACGAGCAGTACTTC

v_call: TRBV7-9
j_call: TRBJ2-7
clone_size: NA
d_call: TRBD1
cdr3_aa: CASSHGTGGYEQYF
cdr3_nt: TGTGCCAGCAGCCACGGGACAGGGGGCTACGAGCAGTACTTC

v_call: TRBV7-9
j_call: TRBJ1-5
clone_size: NA
d_call: TRBD1
cdr3_aa: CASSRDRGQPQHF
cdr3_nt: TGTGCCAGCAGCCGGGACAGGGGTCAGCCCCAGCATTTT

v_call: TRBV14
j_call: TRBJ2-1
clone_size: NA
d_call: NA
cdr3_aa: CASSQFALLGWEEQFF
cdr3_nt: TGTGCCAGCAGCCAATTCGCCCTACTAGGGTGGGAAGAGCAGTTCTTC

v_call: TRBV7-9
j_call: TRBJ1-4
clone_size: NA
d_call: NA
cdr3_aa: CASSLGRDNEKLFF
cdr3_nt: TGTGCCAGCAGCTTAGGCAGGGATAATGAAAAACTGTTTTTT

v_call: TRBV27
j_call: TRBJ2-3
clone_size: few
d_call: TRBD2
cdr3_aa: CASSPLGLAGGPDTQYF
cdr3_nt: TGTGCCAGCAGTCCTCTGGGACTAGCGGGGGGACCAGATACGCAGTATTTT

v_call: TRBV6-4
j_call: TRBJ2-5
clone_size: NA
d_call: TRBD1
cdr3_aa: CASSDRDRGKEETQYF
cdr3_nt: TGTGCCAGCAGTGACCGGGACAGGGGAAAGGAAGAGACCCAGTACTTC

v_call: TRBV2
j_call: TRBJ1-5
clone_size: NA
d_call: TRBD1
cdr3_aa: CASSRDSNQPQHF
cdr3_nt: TGTGCCAGCAGCCGGGACAGTAATCAGCCCCAGCATTTT

v_call: TRBV5-1
j_call: TRBJ1-3
clone_size: once
d_call: NA
cdr3_aa: CASSLRGSLSGNTIYF
cdr3_nt: TGCGCCAGCAGCTTGAGGGGATCGCTCTCTGGAAACACCATATATTTT

v_call: TRBV29-1
j_call: TRBJ2-7
clone_size: NA
d_call: NA
cdr3_aa: CSVEDQAGEVEQYF
cdr3_nt: TGCAGCGTTGAAGATCAGGCAGGGGAAGTCGAGCAGTACTTC

v_call: TRBV7-9
j_call: TRBJ1-1
clone_size: few
d_call: NA
cdr3_aa: CASSLVQGSTEAFF
cdr3_nt: TGTGCCAGCAGCTTAGTTCAGGGGAGCACTGAAGCTTTCTTT

v_call: TRBV6-1
j_call: TRBJ2-5
clone_size: NA
d_call: TRBD1
cdr3_aa: CASREQGAFETQYF
cdr3_nt: TGTGCCAGCAGGGAACAGGGGGCGTTTGAGACCCAGTACTTC

v_call: TRBV25-1
j_call: TRBJ2-5
clone_size: once
d_call: TRBD1
cdr3_aa: CASSGGIGQGGLQETQYF
cdr3_nt: TGTGCCAGCAGTGGCGGGATTGGACAGGGAGGACTCCAAGAGACCCAGTACTTC

v_call: TRBV6-1
j_call: TRBJ2-5
clone_size: NA
d_call: NA
cdr3_aa: CASSEPIQETQYF
cdr3_nt: TGTGCCAGCAGTGAACCCATCCAAGAGACCCAGTACTTC

v_call: TRBV5-1
j_call: TRBJ2-1
clone_size: NA
d_call: NA
cdr3_aa: CASSWNLQGNEQFF
cdr3_nt: TGCGCCAGCAGCTGGAACTTACAGGGCAATGAGCAGTTCTTC

v_call: TRBV30
j_call: TRBJ1-4
clone_size: NA
d_call: NA
cdr3_aa: CAWSVPTGSNEKLFF
cdr3_nt: TGTGCCTGGAGTGTCCCGACAGGATCTAATGAAAAACTGTTTTTT

v_call: TRBV7-8
j_call: TRBJ1-3
clone_size: NA
d_call: NA
cdr3_aa: CASSLTSPRGFVRNTIYF
cdr3_nt: TGTGCCAGCAGCTTAACTTCGCCTCGGGGGTTTGTTAGAAACACCATATATTTT

v_call: TRBV5-1
j_call: TRBJ2-4
clone_size: few
d_call: TRBD2
cdr3_aa: CASSLGELASKNIQYF
cdr3_nt: TGCGCCAGCAGCTTGGGGGAACTAGCGAGCAAAAACATTCAGTACTTC

v_call: TRBV5-8
j_call: TRBJ1-3
clone_size: NA
d_call: TRBD1
cdr3_aa: CASRGTAGNTIYF
cdr3_nt: TGTGCCAGCAGGGGGACAGCTGGAAACACCATATATTTT

v_call: TRBV2
j_call: TRBJ2-7
clone_size: once
d_call: TRBD1
cdr3_aa: CASTRGQESSYEQYF
cdr3_nt: TGTGCCAGCACGCGGGGACAGGAAAGTTCCTACGAGCAGTACTTC

v_call: TRBV6-1
j_call: TRBJ1-2
clone_size: NA
d_call: TRBD1
cdr3_aa: CASSDRGQARGYTF
cdr3_nt: TGTGCCAGCAGTGACAGGGGGCAAGCAAGGGGCTACACCTTC

v_call: TRBV5-1
j_call: TRBJ2-5
clone_size: NA
d_call: TRBD1
cdr3_aa: CASSRKDRGETQYF
cdr3_nt: TGCGCCAGCAGCCGAAAGGACAGGGGAGAGACCCAGTACTTC

v_call: TRBV4-2
j_call: TRBJ1-1
clone_size: NA
d_call: TRBD1
cdr3_aa: CASSPGGQNTEAFF
cdr3_nt: TGTGCCAGCAGCCCAGGGGGGCAGAACACTGAAGCTTTCTTT

v_call: TRBV10-2
j_call: TRBJ2-5
clone_size: NA
d_call: TRBD1
cdr3_aa: CASSLGQGVETQYF
cdr3_nt: TGCGCCAGCAGTCTGGGACAGGGAGTAGAGACCCAGTACTTC

v_call: TRBV2
j_call: TRBJ1-2
clone_size: NA
d_call: NA
cdr3_aa: CASSDNSDGYTF
cdr3_nt: TGTGCCAGCAGTGATAATTCCGATGGCTACACCTTC